This T cell receptor beta chain was observed in a study of neoadjuvant anti-PD-1 for oral cavity cancer. Using immunoSEQ multiplex PCR, the repertoire was profiled, and TCRdb retains in-frame clones only, with some absent. The data contain 80,000 to 95,000 clones, less than 85% of them singletons. V was trimmed by 4 bases and J by 0 bases, leaving 7 bases between them. Looked up from germline, CDR1 is SQVTM and CDR2 is ANQGSEA. CDR3 length equals 13 residues. The V and J genes are TRBV29-1 and TRBJ1-3; possible D gene TRBD1, 5 bases. The TCR originated in a person aged 35-79 years with oral cavity squamous cell carcinoma. The sample here was PBMCs, taken before nivolumab (anti-PD-1) treatment. CDR3 in DNA: TGCAGCGTTGGAGACAGCTCTGGAAACACCATATATTTT. It translates to CSVGDSSGNTIYF.